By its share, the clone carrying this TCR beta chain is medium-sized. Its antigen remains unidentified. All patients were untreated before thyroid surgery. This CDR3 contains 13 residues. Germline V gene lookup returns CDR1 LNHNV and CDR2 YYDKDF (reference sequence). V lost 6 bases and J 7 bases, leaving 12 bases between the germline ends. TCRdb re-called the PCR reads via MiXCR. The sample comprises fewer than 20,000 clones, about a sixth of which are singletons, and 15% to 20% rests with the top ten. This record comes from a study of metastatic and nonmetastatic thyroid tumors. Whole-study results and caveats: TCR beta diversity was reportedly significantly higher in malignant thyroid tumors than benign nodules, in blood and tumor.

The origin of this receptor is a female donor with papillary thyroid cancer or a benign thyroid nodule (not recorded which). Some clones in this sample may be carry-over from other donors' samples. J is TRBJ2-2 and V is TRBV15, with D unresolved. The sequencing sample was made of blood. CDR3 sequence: CATRWTSVGELFF. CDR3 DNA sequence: TGTGCCACCAGGTGGACGTCGGTCGGGGAGCTGTTTTTT.